The 19 T cell receptor beta chains below come from one sample, sequenced in a study of synovial regulatory T cells in juvenile arthritis. TCRdb keeps only in-frame clones here, not all; method: immunoSEQ multiplex PCR. Seen in this sample are about 10,000 clones; the ten most common clones hold around 0.32%. Sequencing input: Treg cells from blood. Described subset: remaining (HLA-DR-negative) circulating blood Treg cells. All receptors come from a donor between 2 and 35 years old with juvenile idiopathic arthritis.

The chain recombines TRBV10-3 with TRBJ2-7; as DNA is missing, the TRBD2 call by TCRdb cannot be tested. This CDR3 is 13 amino acids long. The record lacks a DNA sequence. Looked up from germline, CDR1 is ENHRY and CDR2 is SYGVKD. The CDR3 loop is CAISPGIYYEQYF.

The chain couples TRBV10-3 to TRBJ1-5; TCRdb picks TRBD1, but there is no DNA to check that call. The germline V gene encodes CDR1 ENHRY and CDR2 SYGVKD. There are 15 residues in the CDR3. DNA is not recorded here. The CDR3 reads CAISGDRGRDQPQHF.

The rearrangement joins TRBV6-1 to TRBJ2-3; TCRdb outputs TRBD1, but without DNA this stays unchecked. This CDR3 spans 14 amino acids. The coding DNA is unavailable. The germline CDR1 and CDR2 sequences are MNHNS and SASEGT. This CDR3 reads CASSSQGRTDTQYF.

The CDR3 spells CASSPFVGYTF. This sequence joins TRBV2 and TRBJ1-2. CDR1 SNHLY and CDR2 FYNNEI come from the germline V gene. This CDR3 has 11 amino acids. Only the protein is available.

This rearrangement joins TRBV18 to TRBJ1-2; TCRdb picks TRBD1, but there is no DNA to check that call. The CDR3 spans 15 residues. The record lacks a DNA sequence. Germline V gene sequence: CDR1 KGHSH, CDR2 LQKENI. CDR3 sequence: CASSPRQQANYGYTF.

The V call is TRBV11-2, the J call TRBJ2-7; TCRdb reports TRBD1, a call that lacks DNA to check it against. The CDR3 covers 16 residues. This entry has no DNA. Germline loops: CDR1 SGHAT, CDR2 FQNNGV. The CDR3: CASSLAPGQGSYEQYF.

The chain has TRBV10-3 and TRBJ2-3. Germline lookup yields CDR1 ENHRY and CDR2 SYGVKD. The CDR3 has 17 amino acids. Only the protein is available. The CDR3 is CAISESGASRKSDTQYF.

The gene calls are TRBV25-1 and TRBJ1-6. The CDR3 is made up of 15 amino acids. The record lacks a DNA sequence. The germline gives CDR1 MGHDK, CDR2 SYGVNS. CDR3 region: CASSAAGTSYSPLHF.

J is TRBJ2-2 and V is TRBV11-2; there is no DNA to check the TCRdb D call of TRBD1. Germline V lookup: CDR1 SGHAT, CDR2 FQNNGV. The CDR3 has 13 amino acids. Only the protein is on record. CDR3 amino acids: CASSLDLTGELFF. The whole variable domain, remainder taken from reference TRBV11-2 and TRBJ2-2, is EAGVAQSPRYKIIEKRQSVAFWCNPISGHATLYWYQQILGQGPKLLIQFQNNGVVDDSQLPKDRFSAERLKGVDSTLKIQPAKLEDSAVYLCASSLDLTGELFFGEGSRLTVL.

The V call is TRBV7-9, the J call TRBJ1-2; the TCRdb call, TRBD1, lacks DNA for checking. CDR1 is SEHNR and CDR2 is FQNEAQ in the germline V gene (reference sequence). The CDR3 contains 13 residues. There is no recorded DNA. The CDR3 loop is CASSLDRSYGYTF. Looking up the rest from reference TRBV7-9 and TRBJ1-2 gives the full variable domain: DTGVSQNPRHKITKRGQNVTFRCDPISEHNRLYWYRQTLGQGPEFLTYFQNEAQLEKSRLLSDRFSAERPKGSFSTLEIQRTEQGDSAMYLCASSLDRSYGYTFGSGTRLTVV.

The rearrangement links TRBV7-8 to TRBJ1-2; TCRdb's D call of TRBD1 is untestable without DNA. The CDR3 is 14 amino acids. Nucleotide data are not available. Germline loops: CDR1 SGHVS, CDR2 FQNEAQ. The CDR3 protein is CASSLSGSNYGYTF.

The chain recombines TRBV6-1 with TRBJ1-1. Germline CDR1 reads MNHNS; CDR2 reads SASEGT. The CDR3 has 16 residues. A DNA sequence was not provided. The CDR3 reads CASSEPHGAGGTEAFF.

This chain uses TRBV18 with TRBJ1-1; the TCRdb call, TRBD1, lacks DNA for checking. The CDR3 loop spans 12 amino acids. The DNA sequence is not available. CDR1 is KGHSH and CDR2 is LQKENI in the germline V gene. CDR3 amino acids: CASSPQGTAAFF.

J is TRBJ1-2 and V is TRBV18; TCRdb's assignment of TRBD1 cannot be checked, as there is no DNA. The CDR3 runs 15 residues. This entry has no DNA. Germline V gene data show CDR1 as KGHSH and CDR2 as LQKENI. The CDR3 reads CASSPRSGKEKGYTF.

J is TRBJ1-6 and V is TRBV7-2. Germline lookup yields CDR1 SGHTA and CDR2 FQGNSA. The CDR3 loop spans 13 amino acids. DNA is not recorded here. CDR3 sequence: CASSLGIGGALHF. Full variable domain (remainder filled in from reference TRBV7-2 and TRBJ1-6): GAGVSQSPSNKVTEKGKDVELRCDPISGHTALYWYRQSLGQGLEFLIYFQGNSAPDKSGLPSDRFSAERTGGSVSTLTIQRTQQEDSAVYLCASSLGIGGALHFGNGTRLTVT.

The chain links TRBV7-8 to TRBJ2-2; TCRdb's D gene call, TRBD2, goes unchecked for lack of DNA. This CDR3 contains 17 residues. No coding sequence is recorded. The V gene's germline CDR1 is SGHVS and CDR2 FQNEAQ. CDR3 sequence: CASSSSGLAGAVGELFF.

J is TRBJ2-7 and V is TRBV11-2; TCRdb lists TRBD2, though no DNA is available to test this call. Per the germline V gene, CDR1 is SGHAT and CDR2 is FQNNGV. The CDR3 is made up of 14 amino acids. The nucleotide record is missing. CDR3 region: CASSPQRVSYEQYF. Full variable domain (missing parts from reference TRBV11-2 and TRBJ2-7): EAGVAQSPRYKIIEKRQSVAFWCNPISGHATLYWYQQILGQGPKLLIQFQNNGVVDDSQLPKDRFSAERLKGVDSTLKIQPAKLEDSAVYLCASSPQRVSYEQYFGPGTRLTVT.

The chain carries TRBV5-1 and TRBJ2-6; TCRdb's D call of TRBD2 is untestable without DNA. CDR1 and CDR2 from the germline V gene are SGHRS and YFSETQ. The CDR3 is 15 amino acids. DNA for this receptor is not on file. CDR3 amino acids: CASSLVPSGANVLTF.

The genes are TRBV6-6 and TRBJ2-1; TCRdb designates TRBD1, a call that cannot be tested without DNA. Germline CDR1 MNHNY, CDR2 SVGAGI (reference sequence). The CDR3 extends over 15 amino acids. DNA for this receptor is not on file. The CDR3 protein is CASTPGPGTYNEQFF.